The rows below give T cell receptor beta chains drawn from one sample of a study of blood T cell repertoires in COVID-19. Libraries were prepared by immunoSEQ multiplex PCR; TCRdb keeps only in-frame clonotypes and omits some of them. The top ten clones hold about 2% of a sample with around 50,000 clones, about 89% of them seen once. Sample: peripheral blood. These TCRs come from a human donor in a cohort sampled during active COVID-19. CDR3s include the opening cysteine and the closing phenylalanine or tryptophan. A D gene is named only where the DNA matches it firmly.

V	D	J	CDR3	DNA
TRBV19	-	TRBJ2-5	CASSISAGWQETQYF	TGTGCCAGTAGTATATCTGCCGGGTGGCAAGAGACCCAGTACTTC
TRBV7-3	-	TRBJ1-1	CASSPGGLNTEAFF	TGTGCCAGCAGCCCTGGGGGGTTGAACACTGAAGCTTTCTTT
TRBV30	-	TRBJ2-1	CAWKGETGYNEQFF	TGTGCCTGGAAAGGGGAGACAGGCTACAATGAGCAGTTCTTC
TRBV20-1	TRBD1	TRBJ1-5	CSASSGTGQRDQPQHF	TGCAGTGCTAGTTCTGGGACAGGGCAGAGGGATCAGCCCCAGCATTTT
TRBV28	TRBD1	TRBJ2-7	CASNTLQGAGYEQYF	TGTGCCAGCAACACTTTACAGGGGGCTGGTTACGAGCAGTACTTC
TRBV14	-	TRBJ1-1	CASSKPYSGMNTEAFF	TGTGCCAGCAGTAAACCCTATTCGGGGATGAACACTGAAGCTTTCTTT
TRBV11-2	TRBD1	TRBJ1-1	CASSPPGGLGTEAFF	TGTGCCAGCAGCCCTCCAGGGGGCTTGGGCACTGAAGCTTTCTTT
TRBV7-2	-	TRBJ1-3	CASSLASQGSGNTIYF	TGTGCCAGCAGCTTAGCTTCTCAGGGCTCTGGAAACACCATATATTTT
TRBV19	-	TRBJ2-3	CASSSGDTDTQYF	TGTGCCAGTAGTAGCGGGGACACAGATACGCAGTATTTT
TRBV7-9	-	TRBJ2-3	CASSPRLASSTDTQYF	TGTGCCAGCAGCCCGCGGTTGGCCTCTAGCACAGATACGCAGTATTTT
TRBV7-2	TRBD2	TRBJ2-3	CASKLAGTDTQYF	TGTGCCAGCAAACTAGCGGGCACAGATACGCAGTATTTT
TRBV7-9	TRBD1	TRBJ2-7	CASSFSLLRDRGRNEQYF	TGTGCCAGCAGCTTTTCACTCCTCCGGGACAGGGGGCGGAATGAGCAGTACTTC